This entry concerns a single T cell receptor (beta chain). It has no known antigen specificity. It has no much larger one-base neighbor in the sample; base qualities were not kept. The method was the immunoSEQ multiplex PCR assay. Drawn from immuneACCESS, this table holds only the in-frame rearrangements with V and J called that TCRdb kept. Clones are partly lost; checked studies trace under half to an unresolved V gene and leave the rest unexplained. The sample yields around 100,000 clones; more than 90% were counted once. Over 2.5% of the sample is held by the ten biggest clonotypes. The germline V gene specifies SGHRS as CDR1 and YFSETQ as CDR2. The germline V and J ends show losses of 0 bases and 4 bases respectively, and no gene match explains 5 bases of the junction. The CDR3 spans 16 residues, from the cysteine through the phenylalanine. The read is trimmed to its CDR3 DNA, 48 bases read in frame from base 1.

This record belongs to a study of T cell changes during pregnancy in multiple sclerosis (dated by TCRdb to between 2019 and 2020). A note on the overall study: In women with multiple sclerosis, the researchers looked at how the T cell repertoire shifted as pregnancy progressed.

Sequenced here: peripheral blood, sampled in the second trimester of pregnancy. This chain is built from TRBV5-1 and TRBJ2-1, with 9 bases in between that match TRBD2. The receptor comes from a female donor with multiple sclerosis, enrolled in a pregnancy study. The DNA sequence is TGCGCCAGCAGCTTGGGGCTAGCGGGGACATACAATGAGCAGTTCTTC. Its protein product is CASSLGLAGTYNEQFF.